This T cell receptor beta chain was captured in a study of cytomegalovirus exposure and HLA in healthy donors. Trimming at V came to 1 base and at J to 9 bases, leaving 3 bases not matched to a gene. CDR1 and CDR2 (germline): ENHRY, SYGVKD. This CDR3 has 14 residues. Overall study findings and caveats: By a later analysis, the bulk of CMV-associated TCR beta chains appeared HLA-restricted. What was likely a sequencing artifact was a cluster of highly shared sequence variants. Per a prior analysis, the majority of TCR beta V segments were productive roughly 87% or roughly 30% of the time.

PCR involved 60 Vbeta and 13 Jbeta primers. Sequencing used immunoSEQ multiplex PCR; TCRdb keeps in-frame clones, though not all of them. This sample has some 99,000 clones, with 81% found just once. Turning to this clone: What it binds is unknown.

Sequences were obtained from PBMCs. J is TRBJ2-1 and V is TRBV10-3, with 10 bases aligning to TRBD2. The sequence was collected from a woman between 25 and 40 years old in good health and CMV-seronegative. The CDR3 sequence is CAISEWTSGGEQFF. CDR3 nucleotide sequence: TGTGCCATCAGTGAGTGGACTAGCGGAGGTGAGCAGTTCTTC.